A selection of T cell receptor beta chains follows, all from one sample in a study of T and B cells in COVID-19 patients. TCRdb fed the multiplex PCR reads into MiXCR, producing one record per CDR3 protein. The table has about 16,000 distinct CDR3 sequences, 25% to 30% seen once. Sequenced sample: blood. The receptors were sampled from a human donor who had recovered from COVID-19. CDR3s include the opening cysteine and the closing phenylalanine or tryptophan. Fields, in order: clone size, J gene, D gene, V gene, CDR3 DNA, CDR3 protein. A D gene is named only where the DNA matches it firmly. Rows give clone size only sometimes, using once, few, many, or a class for an expanded clone.

>medium-sized|TRBJ2-3|TRBD2|TRBV19
TGTGCCAGTAGACTAGCGGGGGGGTTCACAGATACGCAGTATTTT
CASRLAGGFTDTQYF
>.|TRBJ2-5|TRBD2|TRBV10-3
TGTGCCATCAGTGAACTAGCGGGGGTTCAGGAGACCCAGTACTTC
CAISELAGVQETQYF
>.|TRBJ1-1|.|TRBV12-3/TRBV12-4
TGTGCCAGCAGTTTCGGACGGGACGCCACTGAAGCTTTCTTT
CASSFGRDATEAFF
>few|TRBJ1-4|.|TRBV12-3/TRBV12-4
TGTGCCAGCAGTTTAGGACTCAAACTGTTTTTT
CASSLGLKLFF
>.|TRBJ1-2|TRBD1|TRBV6-5
TGTGCCAGCAGAACAGGGGTGGGTGGCTACACCTTC
CASRTGVGGYTF
>.|TRBJ1-1|.|TRBV12-3/TRBV12-4
TGTGCCAGCGGGGTTCCGATGAACACTGAAGCTTTCTTT
CASGVPMNTEAFF
>many|TRBJ1-2|.|TRBV19
TGTGCCAGTAGCAAGGGGGATTACGGCTACACCTTC
CASSKGDYGYTF
>few|TRBJ2-2|.|TRBV20-1
TGCAGTGCTAAGAGGATGTCAGGGGACACCGGGGAGCTGTTTTTT
CSAKRMSGDTGELFF
>medium-sized|TRBJ1-6|TRBD1|TRBV11-1
TGTGCCAGCAGACGGGCGACAGGGAACAATAATTCACCCCTCCACTTT
CASRRATGNNNSPLHF
>.|TRBJ1-6|.|TRBV5-4
TGCGCCAGCAGCCAAGGCGATCCGGGACGATCCTGGGTGAGCTCACCCCTCCACTTT
CASSQGDPGRSWVSSPLHF
>medium-sized|TRBJ2-3|.|TRBV30
TGTGCCTGGAGTGTAGGTGGTACGCAGTATTTT
CAWSVGGTQYF
>many|TRBJ1-6|.|TRBV12-3/TRBV12-4
TGTGCCAGCAGTTTGCTGGGCTTAGGGGCACCCCTCCACTTT
CASSLLGLGAPLHF
>.|TRBJ2-5|.|TRBV28
TGTGCCAGCGAACCGGCCGACCAAGAGACCCAGTACTTC
CASEPADQETQYF
>.|TRBJ2-4|TRBD2|TRBV5-1
TGCGCCAGCAGCAATGGGGGGGTTGCGAACATTCAGTACTTC
CASSNGGVANIQYF
>few|TRBJ2-5|TRBD2|TRBV7-2
TGTGCCAGCAGCCCTAGAGGTAGCGGGAGGAGGGAGACCCAGTACTTC
CASSPRGSGRRETQYF
>.|TRBJ1-5|TRBD1|TRBV5-1
TGCGCCAGCAGCCCCGGACAGGCAAATCAGCCCCAGCATTTT
CASSPGQANQPQHF
>many|TRBJ1-4|TRBD1|TRBV18
TGTGCCAGCTCACCGGACAGGGAAAGTGAAAAACTGTTTTTT
CASSPDRESEKLFF
>medium-sized|TRBJ1-3|.|TRBV7-4
TGTGCCAGCAACAATCAGATCCCAGGGACAGGAAACACCATATATTTT
CASNNQIPGTGNTIYF
>.|TRBJ1-1|.|TRBV30
TGTGCCTGGAGTGTAGGGGCGTTTTGGGAAGCTTTCTTT
CAWSVGAFWEAFF
>.|TRBJ1-2|.|TRBV30
TGTGCCTGGAAAGGTGGGCAGGGAAAGAGCGACGTTCCTAGATATGGCTACACCTTC
CAWKGGQGKSDVPRYGYTF
>.|TRBJ1-1|.|TRBV18
TGTGCCAGCTCATCCAGAGGATGGGGCACTGAAGCTTTCTTT
CASSSRGWGTEAFF
>.|TRBJ2-5|TRBD2|TRBV29-1
TGCAGCGGGGGGGGGGAAGAGACCCAGTACTTC
CSGGGEETQYF
>.|TRBJ2-4|.|TRBV11-3
TGTGCCAGCAGCACAGTCGGGGGTTCCTTC
CASSTVGGSF
>few|TRBJ1-5|TRBD1|TRBV18
TGTGCCAGCTCACCTGAACAGGGGCGGGTTCGGCATTTT
CASSPEQGRVRHF
>medium-sized|TRBJ2-2|.|TRBV27
TGTGCCAGCAGTTTATACTCAGTTGGCCTTACGAACACCGGGGAGCTGTTTTTT
CASSLYSVGLTNTGELFF
>medium-sized|TRBJ2-5|TRBD1|TRBV11-1
TGTGCCAGCAGCTCGGGACAGGTGGGGGCAGAGACCCAGTACTTC
CASSSGQVGAETQYF
>many|TRBJ2-2|TRBD2|TRBV6-2/TRBV6-3
TGTGCCAGCAGTCGAATGGCGGGAGATAACACCGGGGAGCTGTTTTTT
CASSRMAGDNTGELFF
>.|TRBJ2-1|TRBD1|TRBV27
TGTGCCAACAGTTCCGACAGGGGCGCGTACAATGAGCAGTTCTTC
CANSSDRGAYNEQFF
>few|TRBJ1-3|.|TRBV18
TGTGCCAGCTCACCAGGGACGGTGGGAAACACCATATATTTT
CASSPGTVGNTIYF
>.|TRBJ1-2|.|TRBV6-5
TGTGCCAGCAGAGAAAGGACAGCTGGCGGCTACACCTTC
CASRERTAGGYTF
>.|TRBJ1-1|.|TRBV7-6
TGTGCCTGCCGCCTTAGCGCGAACACTGAAGCTTTCTTT
CACRLSANTEAFF
>.|TRBJ1-2|TRBD1|TRBV6-5
TGTGCCAGCAGCCCACAGGGGACGGACTATGGCTACACCTTC
CASSPQGTDYGYTF
>many|TRBJ2-6|TRBD1|TRBV12-3/TRBV12-4
TGTGCCAGCAGCACGACAGGGGGGGGCTTCTCTGGGGCCAACGTCCTGACTTTC
CASSTTGGGFSGANVLTF
>.|TRBJ1-2|.|TRBV12-3/TRBV12-4
TGTGCCAGCACTCCCATTCCAACGGCTGGCTACACCTTC
CASTPIPTAGYTF
>.|TRBJ2-1|TRBD1|TRBV24-1
TGTGCCACCAGTGATTTCTCCGGGACAGGGAGCTACAATGAGCAGTTCTTC
CATSDFSGTGSYNEQFF
>medium-sized|TRBJ2-1|TRBD2|TRBV11-1
TGTGCCAGCAGCTTCGGGGGGGTAGGGACTACAAACAATGAGCAGTTCTTC
CASSFGGVGTTNNEQFF
>once|TRBJ2-2|.|TRBV14
TGTGCCAGCAGCCTTACAAGAACCGGGGAGCTGTTTTTT
CASSLTRTGELFF
>few|TRBJ1-1|.|TRBV18
TGTGCCAGCTCCACAGGGTCGAACACTGAAGCTTTCTTT
CASSTGSNTEAFF
>many|TRBJ2-5|TRBD2|TRBV6-6
TGTGCTGGGGGTAGCGGGAGGGCCCAAGAGACCCAGTACTTC
CAGGSGRAQETQYF
>.|TRBJ2-7|TRBD2|TRBV12-3/TRBV12-4
TGTGCCAGCAGTCCCCGGACTAGCGTGGACCCAAACGAGCAGTACTTC
CASSPRTSVDPNEQYF
>medium-sized|TRBJ2-1|.|TRBV29-1
TGCAGCGTTGAATCGGAACGGACTTACAATGAGCAGTTCTTC
CSVESERTYNEQFF
>.|TRBJ1-1|TRBD1|TRBV12-3/TRBV12-4
TGTGCCAGTACGCCAGGGGGCGAGAACACTGAAGCTTTCTTT
CASTPGGENTEAFF
>medium-sized|TRBJ2-1|TRBD1|TRBV29-1
TGCAGCGTTGGATCAATTGGGACAGGGGGGTACAATGAGCAGTTCTTC
CSVGSIGTGGYNEQFF
>.|TRBJ1-2|.|TRBV12-3/TRBV12-4
TGTGCCAGCAGCTTAGACAGGAACTATGGCTACACCTTC
CASSLDRNYGYTF
>medium-sized|TRBJ2-5|TRBD1|TRBV29-1
TGCAGCGAGCAAAAACAGGGGGCCAAGACCCAGTACTTC
CSEQKQGAKTQYF
>medium-sized|TRBJ2-1|.|TRBV12-3/TRBV12-4
TGTGCCAGCAGTTATGGACTGAGCTCCTACAATGAGCAGTTCTTC
CASSYGLSSYNEQFF
>.|TRBJ1-4|TRBD1|TRBV28
TGTGCCAGCAGTACCGGGACAGGGGGCGAACGGAAAGAAAAACTGTTTTTT
CASSTGTGGERKEKLFF
>.|TRBJ1-2|.|TRBV20-1
TGCAGTGCTGACAATTATGGCTACACCTTC
CSADNYGYTF
>.|TRBJ1-1|.|TRBV6-5
TGTGCCAGCAGGATACAGGGAAACACTGAAGCTTTCTTT
CASRIQGNTEAFF